Following are 23 T cell receptor beta chains from one sample sequenced in a study of PD-1 blockade in classical Hodgkin lymphoma. Profiling relied on immunoSEQ multiplex PCR, and the TCRdb table lists in-frame clones only, not all of them. The sample has roughly 2,000 clones, about 80% seen once. Documented time point: newly diagnosed, previously untreated cHL patient sample. Thawed PBMCs supplied CD8+ T cells via magnetic negative selection. The sequenced sample was CD8+ T cells from blood. The receptors were gathered from a human donor with classical Hodgkin lymphoma.

The table lists this clone with a count of one. This sequence joins TRBV28 and TRBJ2-7; 10 positions match TRBD1. Germline trimming cut 5 bases from V and 4 bases from J; bases unmatched to any gene: 2. This CDR3 is built from 13 residues. Germline V CDR1 and CDR2: MDHEN, SYDVKM. The CDR3, as DNA: TGTGCCAGCAGTAGGACAGGGGGGTACGAGCAGTACTTC. Translation gives CASSRTGGYEQYF.

The rearrangement joins TRBV27 to TRBJ2-1, with 11 bases matching TRBD1. Per the germline V gene, CDR1 is MNHEY and CDR2 is SMNVEV (reference sequence). Unmatched junction bases numbered 4, after V lost 5 bases and J lost 10 bases. The CDR3 loop spans 13 amino acids. The CDR3 sequence is CASSGTGGYEQFF. The CDR3 bases are TGTGCCAGCAGTGGGACAGGGGGATACGAGCAGTTCTTC.

This clone showed up just a few times. V is TRBV30 and J is TRBJ1-6, with 8 bases identical to TRBD1. CDR1 is GTSNPN and CDR2 is SVGIG in the germline V gene (reference sequence). V lost 4 bases and J lost 10; bases outside the gene matches: 6. CDR3 size: 13 residues. CDR3 amino acids: CAWKDRESSPLHF. The CDR3 nucleotides read TGTGCCTGGAAGGACAGGGAAAGCTCACCCCTCCACTTT.

This clone was detected a few times. The chain is built from TRBV7-9 and TRBJ2-2; D is undetermined. Germline V gene data show CDR1 as SEHNR and CDR2 as FQNEAQ (reference sequence). The CDR3 loop spans 12 amino acids. V lost 6 bases and J 4 bases, leaving 6 bases between the germline ends. The CDR3 is CASRAVTGELFF. The CDR3 DNA reads TGTGCCAGCAGGGCAGTCACCGGGGAGCTGTTTTTT.

This chain connects TRBV4-2 to TRBJ2-1; 9 positions match TRBD2. Germline-derived CDR1 and CDR2 are LGHNA and YNFKEQ. The CDR3 runs to 16 residues. The V and J ends lost 0 bases and 8 bases, in that order; junction bases with no gene match: 8. The CDR3 spells CASSQEGGGGADEQFF. The DNA for the CDR3 is TGTGCCAGCAGCCAAGAAGGGGGCGGGGGGGCGGATGAGCAGTTCTTC.

V gene TRBV6-5 combines with J gene TRBJ2-2, with a tentative D call TRBD1 (6 bases). This CDR3 contains 13 residues. Germline V lookup: CDR1 MNHEY, CDR2 SVGAGI. The V end was cut by 3 bases, the J end by 7 bases, with 9 bases between. Written as DNA, the CDR3 is TGTGCCAGCAGTTATAAAGGGGGCGGGGAGCTGTTTTTT. It translates to CASSYKGGGELFF.

The CDR3 here is CASSPAGYGYTF. In nucleotides, the CDR3 is TGTGCCAGCAGCCCCGCAGGGTATGGCTACACCTTC. This chain connects TRBV6-5 to TRBJ1-2; D is possibly TRBD1 (5 bases). Germline V CDR1 and CDR2: MNHEY, SVGAGI. Trimming removed 6 bases from V and 5 bases from J, with 10 bases in between. The CDR3 has 12 amino acids.

This sequence joins TRBV2 and TRBJ2-3, with 9 bases identical to TRBD1. The CDR3 runs 15 residues. V gave up 5 bases and J gave up 3 bases; unmatched junction bases: 6. Germline V CDR1 and CDR2: SNHLY, FYNNEI. Here the CDR3 reads CASSLDRGATDTQYF. CDR3 DNA sequence: TGTGCCAGCAGTCTGGACAGGGGCGCAACAGATACGCAGTATTTT.

The rearrangement links TRBV6-5 to TRBJ1-6, with unresolved D. The CDR3 runs 14 residues. V was cut by 2 bases and J by 5 bases, with 7 bases left in between. Looked up from germline, CDR1 is MNHEY and CDR2 is SVGAGI. DNA for the CDR3: TGTGCCAGCAGTTACGGAGGAAATAATTCACCCCTCCACTTT. It specifies CASSYGGNNSPLHF.

This clone ranks as hyperexpanded (1% or more). CDR3 nucleotides: TGTGCCAGCAGCGCGCGGGAGATCTCCTACAATGAGCAGTTCTTC. Protein sequence: CASSAREISYNEQFF. The chain employs TRBV7-9 and TRBJ2-1, with 7 nucleotides matching TRBD2. Germline-derived CDR1 and CDR2 are SEHNR and FQNEAQ (reference sequence). Unmatched junction bases numbered 4, after V lost 5 bases and J lost 0 bases. This CDR3 comprises 15 residues.

This clone appeared once. The chain has TRBV6-1 and TRBJ2-7; D is undetermined. V was pared by 1 base and J by 2 bases, with 9 bases between. The CDR3 runs to 14 residues. CDR1 and CDR2 (germline): MNHNS, SASEGT. In nucleotides, the CDR3 is TGTGCCAGCAGTGAAGGCCCCGATACCTACGAGCAGTACTTC. This sequence encodes CASSEGPDTYEQYF.

This clone was recorded once. This chain joins TRBV7-8 and TRBJ2-3; no definite D call. V was clipped by 3 bases and J by 5 bases, with 3 bases between them. There are 11 residues in the CDR3. Germline V gene lookup returns CDR1 SGHVS and CDR2 FQNEAQ. The CDR3 DNA reads TGTGCCAGCAGCTTGAGAGATACGCAGTATTTT. Translated: CASSLRDTQYF.

This chain connects TRBV5-1 to TRBJ2-7, with 10 bases that match TRBD1. J was trimmed by 4 bases and V by 4 bases; bases with no gene match: 8. This CDR3 has 15 residues. From germline, CDR1 is SGHRS and CDR2 YFSETQ. The CDR3: CASSLYRDRGYEQYF. The CDR3 bases are TGCGCCAGCAGCCTGTACCGGGACAGGGGTTACGAGCAGTACTTC.

This chain connects TRBV4-2 to TRBJ2-2; D unclear. Trimming removed 5 bases from V and 9 bases from J, with 7 bases in between. CDR3 length: 11 residues. Germline V gene data show CDR1 as LGHNA and CDR2 as YNFKEQ. The CDR3 nucleotides read TGTGCCAGCAGCTTGGCCCGGGAGCTGTTTTTT. The encoded protein is CASSLARELFF.

The chain's CDR3 is CASSRDRQTNEKLFF. The CDR3 DNA reads as TGTGCCAGCAGCCGAGACCGACAAACTAATGAAAAACTGTTTTTT. The V call is TRBV4-2, the J call TRBJ1-4; unclear D gene. V lost 4 bases and J lost 1, with 10 bases in between. From germline, CDR1 is LGHNA and CDR2 YNFKEQ. The CDR3 runs 15 residues.

The chain carries TRBV2 and TRBJ2-7; 9 bases agree with TRBD1. CDR1 is SNHLY, CDR2 FYNNEI, per germline. The ends lost 5 bases at V and 6 bases at J; junction bases unmatched: 5. The CDR3 has 13 amino acids. DNA of the CDR3: TGTGCCAGCAGTACCGGGACAGGGTCCGAGCAGTACTTC. Protein: CASSTGTGSEQYF.

The chain carries TRBV11-2 and TRBJ2-3; D not certain. The germline CDR1 and CDR2 sequences are SGHAT and FQNNGV. V was trimmed by 3 bases and J by 6 bases, leaving 7 bases between them. This CDR3 comprises 12 residues. DNA for the CDR3: TGTGCCAGCAGCTTCACAGCCGATACGCAGTATTTT. Residues: CASSFTADTQYF.

The J gene is TRBJ2-3, the V gene TRBV5-6; 16 nucleotides agree with TRBD2. The germline V gene has CDR1 SGHDT and CDR2 YYEEEE. V lost 4 bases to trimming and J lost 5 bases; unmatched junction nucleotides: 13. The CDR3 is made up of 19 amino acids. CDR3 in amino acids: CASSRSGTSGRAKGDTQYF. The CDR3 DNA is TGTGCCAGCAGCCGCTCCGGGACTAGCGGGAGGGCCAAGGGAGATACGCAGTATTTT.

J is TRBJ1-1 and V is TRBV30; D uncertain. The CDR3 is 14 residues long. The V and J ends lost 4 bases and 3 bases respectively, with 15 bases between them. Germline CDR1 GTSNPN, CDR2 SVGIG (reference sequence). The CDR3 DNA reads as TGTGCCTGGACCCCCGAAAGTTTTTACACTGAAGCTTTCTTT. Amino acids: CAWTPESFYTEAFF.

V and J are TRBV7-2 and TRBJ2-3; D is unresolved. CDR1 SGHTA and CDR2 FQGNSA come from the germline V gene. V was shortened by 1 base and J by 0 bases, with 11 bases between the two germline ends. The CDR3 has 16 residues. CDR3 amino acids: CASSLGVSRSTDTQYF. In nucleotides, the CDR3 is TGTGCCAGCAGCTTAGGGGTTTCTAGAAGCACAGATACGCAGTATTTT.

This clone was observed a handful of times. The chain is built from TRBV21-1 and TRBJ1-4; the D segment call TRBD1 is taken from the table without a DNA check. TRBV21-1 is given as a pseudogene. The CDR3 extends over 17 amino acids. CDR3 bases: TGTGCCAGCAGCAAAAGGTTACAGGTTTGGAAGGATGAAAAACTGTTTTTT. Protein: CASSKRLQVWKDEKLFF.

This chain connects TRBV18 to TRBJ1-1; D is ambiguous. V lost 2 bases and J lost 5, with 12 bases in between. CDR3 length: 14 amino acids. Looked up from germline, CDR1 is KGHSH and CDR2 is LQKENI. The CDR3 bases are TGTGCCAGCTCACCAGCTCGGCCGCCAACTGAAGCTTTCTTT. Encoded protein: CASSPARPPTEAFF.

This clone was seen a few times. The chain uses TRBV5-6 and TRBJ2-5; TRBD1 agrees at 10 bases. With 6 bases clipped from V and 5 bases from J, the junction kept 7 bases outside the gene matches. Looked up from germline, CDR1 is SGHDT and CDR2 is YYEEEE. This CDR3 spans 14 amino acids. CDR3 sequence reads: CASKPGQGRETQYF. CDR3 nucleotide sequence: TGTGCCAGCAAACCGGGACAGGGGAGGGAGACCCAGTACTTC.